The 14 T cell receptor beta chains below come from one sample, sequenced in a study of T cell responses to AZD1222 COVID-19 vaccine. TCRdb keeps only in-frame clones here, not all; method: immunoSEQ multiplex PCR. The data contain some 160,000 clones, around nine tenths of them singletons. Sample: peripheral blood, taken on day 0 of AZD1222 vaccination. Receptor source: an adult in good health.

The CDR3 DNA reads TGTGCCAGCAGTTTCTCCGGGGCACAAGAGACCCAGTACTTC. Amino acids: CASSFSGAQETQYF. The genes are TRBV27 and TRBJ2-5, with D perhaps matching TRBD1 or TRBD2 (5 bases each). V shed 3 bases and J shed 2 bases, with 10 bases lying between them. Germline CDR1 MNHEY, CDR2 SMNVEV (reference sequence). The CDR3 sequence is 14 residues long.

The V call is TRBV5-1, the J call TRBJ2-3, with D perhaps TRBD1 (5 bases). The CDR3 contains 15 residues. V lost 2 bases and J 1 base, leaving 11 bases between the germline ends. Germline V gene sequence: CDR1 SGHRS, CDR2 YFSETQ. CDR3 nucleotides: TGCGCCAGCAGCTTCGACAGTATCCGCACAGATACGCAGTATTTT. As protein: CASSFDSIRTDTQYF.

The chain links TRBV18 to TRBJ2-3, with 14 bases identical to TRBD2. Germline CDR1 and CDR2: KGHSH and LQKENI. The CDR3 sequence is 18 residues long. V was clipped by 2 bases and J by 2 bases; unmatched bases: 6. The CDR3 here is CASSPKTSGRALTDTQYF. Here the CDR3 DNA reads TGTGCCAGCTCACCAAAGACTAGCGGGAGGGCCCTCACAGATACGCAGTATTTT.

This clone was seen only once. This chain joins TRBV11-2 and TRBJ2-2, with D tentatively TRBD2 (6 bases). The germline CDR1 and CDR2 sequences are SGHAT and FQNNGV. Trimming pared 1 base from V and 7 bases from J, leaving 13 bases between. The CDR3 runs to 15 residues. The CDR3: CASSLAGVVGGELFF. The CDR3 bases are TGTGCCAGCAGCTTAGCGGGGGTAGTGGGCGGGGAGCTGTTTTTT. The complete variable domain, with remaining parts taken from reference TRBV11-2 and TRBJ2-2, reads EAGVAQSPRYKIIEKRQSVAFWCNPISGHATLYWYQQILGQGPKLLIQFQNNGVVDDSQLPKDRFSAERLKGVDSTLKIQPAKLEDSAVYLCASSLAGVVGGELFFGEGSRLTVL.

The genes are TRBV5-1 and TRBJ1-3, with TRBD1 identical over 8 bases. This CDR3 has 14 amino acids. The germline V gene has CDR1 SGHRS and CDR2 YFSETQ. The ends lost 5 bases at V and 0 bases at J; junction bases unmatched: 1. The CDR3 DNA reads as TGCGCCAGCAGAGGACAGGGCTCTGGAAACACCATATATTTT. As protein: CASRGQGSGNTIYF.

This sequence joins TRBV27 and TRBJ1-2; perhaps TRBD1 as D (6 bases). CDR1 and CDR2 from the germline V gene are MNHEY and SMNVEV (reference sequence). Trimming removed 2 bases at V and 3 bases at J, with 13 bases between. The CDR3 has 15 amino acids. The CDR3 spells CASSLMGAGYYGYTF. DNA for the CDR3: TGTGCCAGCAGTTTAATGGGGGCGGGTTACTATGGCTACACCTTC.

This chain uses TRBV2 with TRBJ2-1, with D perhaps TRBD1 or TRBD2 (5 bases each). With 4 bases removed from V and 6 bases from J, the gap between germline ends came to 13 bases. Germline lookup yields CDR1 SNHLY and CDR2 FYNNEI. The length of the CDR3 is 14 residues. The DNA of the CDR3 is TGTGCCAGCAGTGTACTAGAAACAGGCAATGAGCAGTTCTTC. Encoded protein: CASSVLETGNEQFF.

This clone was seen a single time. The chain carries TRBV12-2 and TRBJ1-5; TRBD1 was called by the table and not checked on the DNA. TRBV12-2 represents a pseudogene. CDR3 length equals 17 residues. The CDR3 DNA reads TGTGCAAGTCGCTTAGCTTTTCCGGGACAGGGGGATCAGCCCCAGCATTTT. Translation: CASRLAFPGQGDQPQHF.

As for this clone: The sample carries other DNA sequences with the same CDR3. This chain joins TRBV7-9 and TRBJ2-7; a possible D gene is TRBD1 (7 bases). Germline CDR1 reads SEHNR; CDR2 reads FQNEAQ (reference sequence). The CDR3 loop spans 13 amino acids. V gave up 5 bases and J gave up 3 bases, with 11 bases separating them. CDR3 sequence: CASSRRDSYEQYF. CDR3 in DNA: TGTGCCAGCAGCCGGCGGGACAGCTACGAGCAGTACTTC.

The chain is built from TRBV5-6 and TRBJ1-6, with 7 nucleotides matching TRBD1. CDR1 and CDR2 from the germline V gene are SGHDT and YYEEEE. The CDR3 covers 15 residues. V was pared by 4 bases and J by 9 bases, with 10 bases of the junction left unmatched. CDR3 sequence: CASSVPGTALSPLHF. In nucleotides, the CDR3 is TGTGCCAGCAGCGTGCCCGGGACAGCCCTTTCACCCCTCCACTTT.

The rearrangement uses TRBV4-2 and TRBJ1-4; 8 nucleotides agree with TRBD1. CDR3 length: 18 residues. V was pared by 0 bases and J by 0 bases, with 6 bases of the junction left unmatched. Germline V gene sequence: CDR1 LGHNA, CDR2 YNFKEQ. The CDR3 DNA reads TGTGCCAGCAGCCAAGATAGGACAGGGCTTGCAACTAATGAAAAACTGTTTTTT. Protein: CASSQDRTGLATNEKLFF.

The chain joins TRBV6-5 to TRBJ2-7; D unresolved. The V gene's germline CDR1 is MNHEY and CDR2 SVGAGI. V shed 3 bases and J shed 0 bases, with 3 bases lying between them. The CDR3 length is 12 residues. CDR3 nucleotides: TGTGCCAGCAGTTATATCTCCTACGAGCAGTACTTC. Translated, it gives CASSYISYEQYF.

This clone appeared a single time. V is TRBV24-1 and J is TRBJ2-3; D perhaps matches TRBD1 (5 bases). The V gene lost 2 bases and the J gene lost 2 bases, with 13 bases spanning the gap. This CDR3 spans 16 amino acids. Germline V gene sequence: CDR1 KGHDR, CDR2 SFDVKD. The CDR3 loop is CATSDSRQFPTDTQYF. DNA of the CDR3: TGTGCCACCAGTGATTCACGACAGTTCCCCACAGATACGCAGTATTTT.

The J gene is TRBJ2-7, the V gene TRBV7-3, with D perhaps assigned TRBD1 or TRBD2 (5 bases each). CDR1 and CDR2 from the germline V gene are SGHTA and FQGTGA. This CDR3 is built from 15 residues. V lost 0 bases and J 1 base, leaving 10 bases between the germline ends. As DNA, the CDR3 is TGTGCCAGCAGCTTAACGCAGGGACCTTCCTACGAGCAGTACTTC. Translating gives CASSLTQGPSYEQYF.